The clone carrying this TCR beta chain was seen only a few times. Its antigen is as yet unknown. MiXCR, applied by TCRdb to the 5' RACE reads, yields one record per CDR3 protein. The sample carries roughly 110,000 distinct CDR3 sequences, about an eighth recorded once. The data originate from a study of T-cell memory formation after mild COVID-19. Study results and caveats: CM and EM subsets held most contracting CD4+ clones; EMRA held CD8+ ones.

This TCR was sampled from an adult woman who had mild COVID-19 (a few samples of this study predate the infection). Cell type and time point are not known. Material: PBMCs or a T cell subset sorted from them (not recorded which).

The CDR3 spells CASSPTGTGKETQYF. The CDR3 DNA follows: TGTGCCAGCAGCCCCACCGGGACAGGGAAAGAGACCCAGTACTTC. The V gene is TRBV13, the J gene TRBJ2-5; 9 bases align to TRBD1. The CDR3 has 15 residues. The germline CDR1 and CDR2 sequences are PRHDT and FYEKMQ (reference sequence). J lost 3 bases, V lost 5 bases, and 7 bases had no gene match. Variable domain in full (rest from reference TRBV13 and TRBJ2-5): AAGVIQSPRHLIKEKRETATLKCYPIPRHDTVYWYQQGPGQDPQFLISFYEKMQSDKGSIPDRFSAQQFSDYHSELNMSSLELGDSALYFCASSPTGTGKETQYFGPGTRLLVL.